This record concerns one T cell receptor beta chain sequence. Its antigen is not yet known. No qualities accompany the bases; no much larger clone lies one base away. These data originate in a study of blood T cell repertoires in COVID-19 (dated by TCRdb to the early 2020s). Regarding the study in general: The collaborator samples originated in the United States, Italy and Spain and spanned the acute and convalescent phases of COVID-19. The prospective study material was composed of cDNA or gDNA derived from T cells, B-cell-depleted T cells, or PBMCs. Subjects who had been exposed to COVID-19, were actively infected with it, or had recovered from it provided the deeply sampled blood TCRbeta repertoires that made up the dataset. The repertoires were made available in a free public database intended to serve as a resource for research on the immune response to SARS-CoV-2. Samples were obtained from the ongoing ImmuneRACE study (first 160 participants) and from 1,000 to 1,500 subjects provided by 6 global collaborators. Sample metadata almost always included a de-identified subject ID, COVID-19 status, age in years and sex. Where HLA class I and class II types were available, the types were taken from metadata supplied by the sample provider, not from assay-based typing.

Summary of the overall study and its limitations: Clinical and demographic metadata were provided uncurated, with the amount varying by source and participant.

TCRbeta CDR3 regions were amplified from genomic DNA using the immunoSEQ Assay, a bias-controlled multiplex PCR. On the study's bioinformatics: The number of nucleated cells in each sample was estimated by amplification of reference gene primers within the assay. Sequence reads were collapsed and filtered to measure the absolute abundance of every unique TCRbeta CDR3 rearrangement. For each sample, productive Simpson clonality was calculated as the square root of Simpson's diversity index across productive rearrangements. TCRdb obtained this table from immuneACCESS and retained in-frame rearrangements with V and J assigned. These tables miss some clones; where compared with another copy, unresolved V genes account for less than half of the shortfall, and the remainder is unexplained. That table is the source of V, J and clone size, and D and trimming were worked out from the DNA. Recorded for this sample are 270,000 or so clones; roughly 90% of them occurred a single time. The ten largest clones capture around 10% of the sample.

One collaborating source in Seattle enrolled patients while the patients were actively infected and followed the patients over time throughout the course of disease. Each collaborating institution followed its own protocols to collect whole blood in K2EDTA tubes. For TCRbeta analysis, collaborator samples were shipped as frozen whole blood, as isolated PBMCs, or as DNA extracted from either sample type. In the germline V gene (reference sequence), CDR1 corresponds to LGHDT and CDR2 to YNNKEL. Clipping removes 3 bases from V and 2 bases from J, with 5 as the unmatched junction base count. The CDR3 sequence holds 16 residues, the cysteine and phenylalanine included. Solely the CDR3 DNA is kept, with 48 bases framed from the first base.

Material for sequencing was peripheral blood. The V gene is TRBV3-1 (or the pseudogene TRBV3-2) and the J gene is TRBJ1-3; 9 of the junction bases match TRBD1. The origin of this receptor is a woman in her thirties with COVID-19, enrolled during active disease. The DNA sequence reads TGTGCCAGCAGCCAGGGACAGGGTTTCACTGGAAACACCATATATTTT. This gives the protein CASSQGQGFTGNTIYF.